This TCR beta chain originates from a study of T-cell memory formation after mild COVID-19. This CDR3 is 13 amino acids long. The germline V gene has CDR1 SQVTM and CDR2 ANQGSEA. V lost 4 bases and J lost 3, with 12 bases in between. TCRdb analysed the 5' RACE reads with MiXCR anew, one entry per CDR3 protein. The sample consists of roughly 220,000 distinct CDR3 sequences, 7.5% to 10% of them appearing once. This clonotype was seen only a few times. The TCR sequence derives from a man in his late teens or twenties who had mild COVID-19 (a few samples of this study predate the infection). Cell type and time point are not known. Sequencing input: PBMCs or a T cell subset sorted from them (not recorded which). The gene calls are TRBV29-1 and TRBJ2-5; no definite D call. In DNA form, the CDR3 reads TGCAGCGTTGGCTTGGATGTGAAAGAGACCCAGTACTTC. Translation: CSVGLDVKETQYF.